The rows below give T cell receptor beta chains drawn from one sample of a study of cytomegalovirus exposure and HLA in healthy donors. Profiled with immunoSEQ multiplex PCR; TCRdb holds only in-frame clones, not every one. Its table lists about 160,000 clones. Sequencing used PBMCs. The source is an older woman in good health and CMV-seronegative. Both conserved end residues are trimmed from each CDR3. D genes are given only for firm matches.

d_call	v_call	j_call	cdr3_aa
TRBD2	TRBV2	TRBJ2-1	ASKGLAVYNEQF
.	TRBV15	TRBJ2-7	ATSKGTSYNYEQY
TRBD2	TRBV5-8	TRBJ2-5	ASSTGTSAQETQY
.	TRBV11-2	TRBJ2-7	ASSLAAAGEQY
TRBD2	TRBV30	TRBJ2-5	AWSVTSGRGQTQY
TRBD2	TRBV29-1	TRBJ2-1	SVRGLAGDDEQF
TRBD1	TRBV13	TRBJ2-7	ASSLVRQGAGEQY
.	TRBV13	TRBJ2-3	ASSSSSKRSYTDTQY
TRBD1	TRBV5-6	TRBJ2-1	ASSLGQGSYNEQF
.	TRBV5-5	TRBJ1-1	ASSLQGGTEAF
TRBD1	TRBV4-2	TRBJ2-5	ASSQGQQIQETQY
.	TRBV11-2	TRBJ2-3	ASSLAGTDTQY
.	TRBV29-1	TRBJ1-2	SVDDGQEDGYT
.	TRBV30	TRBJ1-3	AWTARLGNTIY
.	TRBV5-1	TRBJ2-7	ASSFDKGIYEQY
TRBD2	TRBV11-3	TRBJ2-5	ASSSGASGSQETQY
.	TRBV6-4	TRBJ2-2	ASSEWLAGTGELF
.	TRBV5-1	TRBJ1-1	ASSRDRGGTEAF
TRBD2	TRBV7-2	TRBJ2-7	ASSLNPIGRGASYEQY
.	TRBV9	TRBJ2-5	ASRSGETEETQY
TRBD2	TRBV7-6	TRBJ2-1	ASSRSGLAGNEQF
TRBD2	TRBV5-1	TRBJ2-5	ASSLLGGQETQY
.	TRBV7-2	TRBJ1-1	ASSLEPGRRGAEAF
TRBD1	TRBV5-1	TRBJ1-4	ASTLAGTGVEKLF
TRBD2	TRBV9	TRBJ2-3	ASRGGTSTDTQY
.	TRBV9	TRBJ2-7	ASSVTLLLRDEQY
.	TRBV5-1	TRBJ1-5	ASSLFPGNQPQH
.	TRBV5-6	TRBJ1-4	ASSLLSGQGDEKLF
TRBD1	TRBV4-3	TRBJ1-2	ASSQDWGTESSNYGYT
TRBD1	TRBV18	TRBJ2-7	ASSLPGGSSYEQY
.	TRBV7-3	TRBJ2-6	ASSLSGGSGANVLT
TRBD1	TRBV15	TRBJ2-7	ATSRVGWDREYYEQY
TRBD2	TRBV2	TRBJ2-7	ARGGTSGAPGEQY
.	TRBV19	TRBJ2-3	ASSTYRQSNEGGRATDTQY
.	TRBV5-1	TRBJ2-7	ASSLVSGVGSYEQY
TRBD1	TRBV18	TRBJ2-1	ASSPSHVGTGYNEQF
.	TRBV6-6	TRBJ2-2	ASSNPNFRGTGELF
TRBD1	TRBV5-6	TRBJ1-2	ASSSPGQYGYT
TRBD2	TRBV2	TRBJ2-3	ASTVLAGTDTQY
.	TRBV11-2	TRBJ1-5	ASSPGSLRNQPQH
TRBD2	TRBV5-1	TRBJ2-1	ASNLDGGMYNEQF
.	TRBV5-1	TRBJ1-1	ASREGGGNTEAF